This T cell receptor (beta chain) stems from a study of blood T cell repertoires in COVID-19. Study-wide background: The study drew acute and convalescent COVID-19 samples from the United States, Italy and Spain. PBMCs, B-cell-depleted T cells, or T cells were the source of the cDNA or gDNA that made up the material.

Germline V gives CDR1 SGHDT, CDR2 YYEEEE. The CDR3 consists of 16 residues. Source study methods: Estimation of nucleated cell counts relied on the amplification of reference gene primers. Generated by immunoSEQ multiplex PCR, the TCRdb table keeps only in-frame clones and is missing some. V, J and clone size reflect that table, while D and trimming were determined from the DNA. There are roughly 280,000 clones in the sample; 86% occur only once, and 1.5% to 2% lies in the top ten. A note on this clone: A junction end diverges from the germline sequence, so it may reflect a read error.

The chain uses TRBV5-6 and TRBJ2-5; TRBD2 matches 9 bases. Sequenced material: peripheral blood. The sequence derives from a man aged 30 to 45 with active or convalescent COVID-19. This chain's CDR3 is CASSFLGAGGQESQYF. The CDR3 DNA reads TGTGCCAGCAGCTTTCTCGGGGCGGGAGGGCAAGAGTCCCAGTACTTC. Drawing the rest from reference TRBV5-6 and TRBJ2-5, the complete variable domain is DAGVTQSPTHLIKTRGQQVTLRCSPKSGHDTVSWYQQALGQGPQFIFQYYEEEERQRGNFPDRFSGHQFPNYSSELNVNALLLGDSALYLCASSFLGAGGQESQYFGPGTRLLVL.